These 18 T cell receptor beta chains share one sample of origin, sequenced in a study of OX40 agonist ivuxolimab in advanced cancers. Measured with immunoSEQ multiplex PCR; TCRdb has only the in-frame clones, and not every one. This sample has about 100,000 clones, with about nine tenths found just once. Specimen: CD4+ or CD8+ T cells sorted from blood, collected in a trial of the OX40 agonist ivuxolimab. The source of these receptors is an adult with an advanced solid tumor such as melanoma, head and neck, liver or kidney cancer.

The rearrangement uses TRBV30 and TRBJ1-5, with 7 positions matching TRBD1. The CDR3 is 14 residues long. Trimming took 0 bases from V and 9 from J; bases not matched to a gene: 8. Germline V lookup: CDR1 GTSNPN, CDR2 SVGIG (reference sequence). This CDR3 is CAWSVGQGGLPQHF. In nucleotides, the CDR3 is TGTGCCTGGAGTGTAGGGCAGGGGGGTCTGCCCCAGCATTTT.

This chain joins TRBV5-4 and TRBJ1-4; D is undetermined. CDR1 is SGHNT and CDR2 is YYREEE in the germline V gene (reference sequence). Trimming took 5 bases from V and 0 from J, leaving 8 bases between them. The CDR3 spans 14 residues. The CDR3 protein is CASSFTATNEKLFF. The CDR3 DNA is TGTGCCAGCAGTTTTACCGCAACTAATGAAAAACTGTTTTTT.

The chain uses TRBV6-1 and TRBJ2-7, with TRBD2 matching 11 bases. The junction had 9 bases not matched to a gene; V was cut back by 6 bases and J by 5 bases. Germline lookup yields CDR1 MNHNS and CDR2 SASEGT. This CDR3 has 15 amino acids. The CDR3 protein is CASSEFGTSGNEQYF. DNA for the CDR3: TGTGCCAGCAGCGAGTTCGGGACTAGCGGCAACGAGCAGTACTTC.

The chain joins TRBV5-1 to TRBJ1-1; 8 nucleotides align to TRBD1. Germline CDR1 is SGHRS and CDR2 is YFSETQ. The junction had 12 bases not matched to a gene; V was cut back by 4 bases and J by 4 bases. The CDR3 runs 16 residues. CDR3: CASSPLGTGSVTEAFF. CDR3 nucleotides: TGCGCCAGCAGCCCGCTTGGGACAGGTTCTGTCACTGAAGCTTTCTTT.

This chain joins TRBV5-4 and TRBJ2-7; 10 bases align to TRBD1. This CDR3 has 17 amino acids. CDR1 is SGHNT, CDR2 YYREEE, per germline (reference sequence). The V segment lost 4 bases and the J segment 2 bases; nucleotides outside the gene matches: 12. The CDR3 nucleotides are TGTGCCAGCAGCCGAGGTGGTCGGGACAGGGGAACCTACGAGCAGTACTTC. This translates into CASSRGGRDRGTYEQYF.

V and J are TRBV15 and TRBJ2-2; 8 positions match TRBD2. The V gene end was trimmed by 3 bases and the J gene end by 4 bases; junction bases not matched to a gene: 4. The CDR3 has 15 residues. Germline CDR1 and CDR2: LNHNV and YYDKDF (reference sequence). The CDR3 region is CATSSRGGLTGELFF. The CDR3 coding sequence is TGTGCCACCAGCAGCCGGGGGGGGCTCACCGGGGAGCTGTTTTTT.

The genes are TRBV5-1 and TRBJ1-1; tentative D call: TRBD1 (5 bases). From germline, CDR1 is SGHRS and CDR2 YFSETQ. Trimming took off 1 base at V and 0 bases at J, with 13 bases between the two ends. This CDR3 spans 16 amino acids. The CDR3 DNA sequence: TGCGCCAGCAGCTTGTATCAGGGCGAAATGAACACTGAAGCTTTCTTT. Its translation is CASSLYQGEMNTEAFF.

The gene calls are TRBV5-1 and TRBJ1-1; D remains unclear. Germline values: CDR1 SGHRS, CDR2 YFSETQ. With 1 base removed from V and 1 base from J, the gap between germline ends came to 8 bases. This CDR3 is built from 14 residues. This chain's CDR3 is CASSLNSANTEAFF. The DNA of the CDR3 is TGCGCCAGCAGCTTGAACAGTGCGAACACTGAAGCTTTCTTT. Full variable domain (outside the CDR3, taken from reference TRBV5-1 and TRBJ1-1): KAGVTQTPRYLIKTRGQQVTLSCSPISGHRSVSWYQQTPGQGLQFLFEYFSETQRNKGNFPGRFSGRQFSNSRSEMNVSTLELGDSALYLCASSLNSANTEAFFGQGTRLTVV.

The rearrangement uses TRBV11-2 and TRBJ2-1, with 11 bases matching TRBD2. The CDR3 contains 17 residues. Germline V gives CDR1 SGHAT, CDR2 FQNNGV. V trimming: 5 bases; J trimming: 7 bases; junction bases outside the gene matches: 13. The DNA for the CDR3 is TGTGCCAGCAGCCTCAACCCCCTAGCGGGGGGAGGGAATGAGCAGTTCTTC. Encoded protein: CASSLNPLAGGGNEQFF.

V is TRBV6-1 and J is TRBJ2-1, with TRBD2 identical over 9 bases. V lost 2 bases, J lost 2 bases, and 4 bases stayed unmatched. Germline CDR1 is MNHNS and CDR2 is SASEGT. The length of the CDR3 is 16 residues. CDR3 in amino acids: CASSEQASGAYNEQFF. CDR3 DNA sequence: TGTGCCAGCAGTGAACAAGCTAGCGGGGCCTACAATGAGCAGTTCTTC.

The chain is built from TRBV7-7 and TRBJ2-5; D is unclear. The length of the CDR3 is 14 residues. The ends were cut back, 1 base at V and 1 base at J, with 7 bases in the middle. Germline V gene sequence: CDR1 SSHAT, CDR2 FNYEAQ (reference sequence). This CDR3 is CASSLGPAQETQYF. CDR3 coding DNA: TGTGCCAGCAGCTTAGGGCCAGCCCAAGAGACCCAGTACTTC. The full variable domain, completed using reference TRBV7-7 and TRBJ2-5, is GAGVSQSPRYKVTKRGQDVTLRCDPISSHATLYWYQQALGQGPEFLTYFNYEAQPDKSGLPSDRFSAERPEGSISTLTIQRTEQRDSAMYRCASSLGPAQETQYFGPGTRLLVL.

The chain employs TRBV9 and TRBJ2-7; D is unclear. CDR3 length: 15 residues. V shed 0 bases and J shed 3 bases, with 13 bases lying between them. Germline CDR1 and CDR2: SGDLS and YYNGEE. The DNA for the CDR3 is TGTGCCAGCAGCGTAGAGTCCGCGACTTTCTACGAGCAGTACTTC. The encoded protein is CASSVESATFYEQYF.

The rearrangement joins TRBV6-6 to TRBJ2-1, with D uncertain. The ends were cut back, 5 bases at V and 5 bases at J, with 7 bases in the middle. Germline values: CDR1 MNHNY, CDR2 SVGAGI (reference sequence). CDR3 size: 12 residues. The CDR3: CASSRTDNEQFF. The CDR3 DNA reads TGTGCCAGCAGTCGGACCGACAATGAGCAGTTCTTC.

The genes are TRBV4-1 and TRBJ2-7; D assignment may be TRBD1 or TRBD2 (5 bases each). Trimming left V 1 base short and J 8 bases short, with 18 bases between. CDR3 length equals 15 residues. Per germline, CDR1 MGHRA and CDR2 YSYEKL. In DNA, the CDR3 is TGCGCCAGCAGCCAAGGGGGACCTCTCCCGGGCCAGCAGTACTTC. Residues: CASSQGGPLPGQQYF.

V usage is TRBV7-8 and J usage is TRBJ1-2; 8 bases are shared with TRBD1. This CDR3 comprises 14 residues. V was pared by 5 bases and J by 0 bases, with 2 bases of the junction left unmatched. The germline V gene has CDR1 SGHVS and CDR2 FQNEAQ. CDR3 residues: CASSRGQANYGYTF. The DNA for the CDR3 is TGTGCCAGCAGCCGGGGACAGGCTAACTATGGCTACACCTTC.

Written as DNA, the CDR3 is TGTGCCAGCAGGAGGAGCTACGAGCAGTACTTC. Amino acids: CASRRSYEQYF. This chain uses TRBV2 with TRBJ2-7; D remains ambiguous. V shed 6 bases and J shed 3 bases, with 6 bases lying between them. The CDR3 is 11 residues long. Germline loops: CDR1 SNHLY, CDR2 FYNNEI.

In this sample, this clone turned up a few times. The gene calls are TRBV19 and TRBJ1-6; D may be TRBD1 (6 bases). V lost 0 bases and J lost 10, with 13 bases in between. The CDR3 is 15 amino acids. In germline, CDR1 is LNHDA, CDR2 SQIVND (reference sequence). In DNA form, the CDR3 reads TGTGCCAGTAGTATAGATCCTGGGGGCGAGTCACCCCTCCACTTT. Protein product: CASSIDPGGESPLHF.

This clone was counted a few times. V and J are TRBV19 and TRBJ2-1; perhaps TRBD1 as D (5 bases). Trimming left V 2 bases short and J 7 bases short, with 12 bases between. CDR3 size: 14 residues. From germline, CDR1 is LNHDA and CDR2 SQIVND (reference sequence). The CDR3 DNA sequence: TGTGCCAGTAGTATATCTGGGGCTAGTAATGAGCAGTTCTTC. Encoded protein: CASSISGASNEQFF.